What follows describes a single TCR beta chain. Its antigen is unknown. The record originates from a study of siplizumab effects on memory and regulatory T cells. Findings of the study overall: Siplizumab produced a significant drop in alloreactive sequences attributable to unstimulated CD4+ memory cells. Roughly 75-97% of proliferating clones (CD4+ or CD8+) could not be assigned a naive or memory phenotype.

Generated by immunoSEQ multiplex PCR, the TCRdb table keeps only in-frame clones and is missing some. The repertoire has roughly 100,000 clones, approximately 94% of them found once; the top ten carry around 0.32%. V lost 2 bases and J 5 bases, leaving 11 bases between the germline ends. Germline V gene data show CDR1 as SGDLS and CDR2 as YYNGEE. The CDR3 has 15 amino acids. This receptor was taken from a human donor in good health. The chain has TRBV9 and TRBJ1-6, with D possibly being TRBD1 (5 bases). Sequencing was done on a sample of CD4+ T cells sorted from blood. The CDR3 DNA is TGTGCCAGCAGCGTGGGGCCCAGGCATAATTCACCCCTCCACTTT. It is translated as CASSVGPRHNSPLHF.